Listed below are T cell receptor beta chains from one sample, sequenced in a study of monozygotic twins with inflammatory bowel disease. TCRdb re-called the 5' RACE reads and gives one entry per CDR3 protein, without DNA. Recorded for this sample: around 400,000 distinct CDR3 sequences. Sample: blood. These receptors originate from a human donor with ulcerative colitis or Crohn's disease, or a healthy co-twin of an affected twin (not recorded which). Each CDR3 is given with its conserved first and last residue.

J	V	CDR3
TRBJ1-2	TRBV7-2	CASSTNDRAGYTF
TRBJ2-1	TRBV7-2	CASSPPGTSYNEQFF
TRBJ2-1	TRBV29-1	CSVPVSSSSYNEQFF
TRBJ2-7	TRBV5-5	CASSLMRGRAYEQYF
TRBJ2-3	TRBV6-2/TRBV6-3	CASSYPSEADTQYF
TRBJ1-1	TRBV12-3/TRBV12-4	CASSLSPTGYTEAFF
TRBJ1-1	TRBV7-6	CASSGGDTEAFF
TRBJ1-1	TRBV20-1	CSAHFVGGRTEAFF
TRBJ2-1	TRBV12-3/TRBV12-4	CASSFLGGQGSYNEQFF
TRBJ2-5	TRBV6-1	CASSERLAGEETQYF
TRBJ1-2	TRBV11-2	CASSPHILRRLTEQHYGYTF
TRBJ1-2	TRBV5-1	CASSPMVRGRDGYTF
TRBJ2-2	TRBV5-1	CASSLTSGRSTGELFF
TRBJ1-3	TRBV20-1	CSARAGTGGNTIYF
TRBJ2-3	TRBV12-3/TRBV12-4	CASSFYPRAAASGRGGTDTQYF
TRBJ1-3	TRBV7-2	CASSLTAGGGGNTIYF
TRBJ2-1	TRBV15	CATSPSPHSGSYNEQFF
TRBJ2-1	TRBV19	CASSIIGDREQFF
TRBJ1-2	TRBV20-1	CSARRANYGYTF
TRBJ2-7	TRBV12-3/TRBV12-4	CASSSGTGKFEQYF
TRBJ2-7	TRBV20-1	CSARTGGTYEQYF
TRBJ1-6	TRBV5-1	CASSLASTGSNSPLHF
TRBJ2-2	TRBV7-9	CACSLGGVANTGELFF
TRBJ1-2	TRBV20-1	CSATHSAQGLYYGYTF
TRBJ2-7	TRBV30	CAWSVLSPDRQYF
TRBJ2-1	TRBV4-3	CASSQDPAGMHNEQFF
TRBJ2-2	TRBV7-2	CASSLTSGEYTGELFF
TRBJ1-4	TRBV7-9	CASSLNRQDEKLFF
TRBJ1-6	TRBV10-3	CAISEGGSYNSPLHF
TRBJ1-6	TRBV29-1	CSVAPDYNSPLHF
TRBJ2-7	TRBV5-6	CASSAGLGTYEQYF
TRBJ2-5	TRBV5-4	CASSFLGGSGRMWETQYF
TRBJ1-1	TRBV12-3/TRBV12-4	CASTLTGANTEAFF
TRBJ2-1	TRBV7-3	CASSFEGPGYNEQFF
TRBJ2-7	TRBV12-3/TRBV12-4	CASSAQPSSTYEQYF
TRBJ1-1	TRBV20-1	CVSLRQGGTEAFF
TRBJ2-1	TRBV2	CASRRGTGVYNEQFF
TRBJ2-3	TRBV7-3	CASSLTVGLGTDTQYF
TRBJ1-5	TRBV12-3/TRBV12-4	CASSFGPAPGQPQHF
TRBJ2-2	TRBV24-1	CATSGTLGREANTGELFF
TRBJ2-1	TRBV20-1	CSGIKGVDEQFF
TRBJ1-1	TRBV5-1	CASSKGNLEAFF
TRBJ2-7	TRBV7-2	CASSLPPSREQYF
TRBJ2-5	TRBV28	CATTHSGETQYF
TRBJ2-3	TRBV7-9	CASSLDPVTRLDTQYF
TRBJ2-7	TRBV7-9	CASSLEHEQYF
TRBJ2-3	TRBV7-2	CASSPARRTDTQYF
TRBJ1-2	TRBV7-9	CASSLGGRQGGGYTF
TRBJ2-4	TRBV10-3	CAISESDREAKNIQYF
TRBJ1-1	TRBV12-3/TRBV12-4	CASSGQTMNTEAFF
TRBJ2-5	TRBV20-1	CSASVWDKETQYF
TRBJ2-2	TRBV12-3/TRBV12-4	CASSPGLPRGTGELFF
TRBJ2-1	TRBV5-1	CASSLGSTNEQFF
TRBJ2-1	TRBV30	CARRQGVEQFF